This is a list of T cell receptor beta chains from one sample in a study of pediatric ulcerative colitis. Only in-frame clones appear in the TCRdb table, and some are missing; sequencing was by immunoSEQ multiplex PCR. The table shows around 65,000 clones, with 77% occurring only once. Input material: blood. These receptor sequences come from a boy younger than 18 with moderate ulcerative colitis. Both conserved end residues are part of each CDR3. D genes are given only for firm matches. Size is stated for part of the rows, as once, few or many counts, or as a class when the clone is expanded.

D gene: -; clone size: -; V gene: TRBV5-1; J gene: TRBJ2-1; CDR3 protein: CASSLSVIHEQFF; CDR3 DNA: TGCGCCAGCAGCTTAAGTGTCATCCATGAGCAGTTCTTC
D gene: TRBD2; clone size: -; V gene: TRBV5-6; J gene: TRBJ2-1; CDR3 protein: CASSLEGWRGVSSYNEQFF; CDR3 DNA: TGTGCCAGCAGCTTGGAGGGTTGGCGGGGGGTGAGCTCCTACAATGAGCAGTTCTTC
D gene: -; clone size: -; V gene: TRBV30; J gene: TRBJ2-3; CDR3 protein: CAWKDPGNRGDTQYF; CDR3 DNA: TGTGCCTGGAAGGACCCGGGGAACCGTGGAGATACGCAGTATTTT
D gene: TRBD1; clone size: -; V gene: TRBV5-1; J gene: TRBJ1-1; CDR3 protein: CASSLAHRGVRTEAFF; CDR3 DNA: TGCGCCAGCAGCTTGGCCCACAGGGGGGTACGGACTGAAGCTTTCTTT
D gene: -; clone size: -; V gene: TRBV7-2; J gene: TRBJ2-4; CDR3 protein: CASSMLGQAGANIQYF; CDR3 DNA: TGTGCCAGCAGCATGCTCGGGCAGGCGGGGGCGAACATTCAGTACTTC
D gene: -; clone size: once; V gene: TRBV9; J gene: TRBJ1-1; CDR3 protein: CASSVLPETNTEAFF; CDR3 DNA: TGTGCCAGCAGCGTACTCCCCGAAACCAACACTGAAGCTTTCTTT
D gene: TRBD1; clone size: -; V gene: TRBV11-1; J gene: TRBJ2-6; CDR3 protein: CASWDRHSGANVLTF; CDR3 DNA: TGTGCCAGCTGGGACAGGCACTCTGGGGCCAACGTCCTGACTTTC
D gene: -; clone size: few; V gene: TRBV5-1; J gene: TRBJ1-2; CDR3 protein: CASSLDRYGYTF; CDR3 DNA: TGCGCCAGCAGCTTGGATAGATATGGCTACACCTTC
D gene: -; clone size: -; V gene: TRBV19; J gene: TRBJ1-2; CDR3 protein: CASSIDRGVAQNTF; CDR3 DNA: TGTGCCAGTAGTATAGATCGAGGGGTGGCCCAGAACACCTTC
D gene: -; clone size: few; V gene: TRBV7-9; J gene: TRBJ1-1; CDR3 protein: CASSLVAGGNTEAFF; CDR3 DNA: TGTGCCAGCAGCTTAGTGGCTGGGGGGAACACTGAAGCTTTCTTT
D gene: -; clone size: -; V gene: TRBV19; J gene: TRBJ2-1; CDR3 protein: CASSISLPAGQRYNEQFF; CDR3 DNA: TGTGCCAGTAGTATTTCACTCCCCGCGGGACAAAGATACAATGAGCAGTTCTTC
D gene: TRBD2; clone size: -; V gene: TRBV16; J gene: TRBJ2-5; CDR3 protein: CASSQSQREGPETQYF; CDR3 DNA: TGTGCCAGCAGCCAATCACAGCGGGAGGGCCCTGAGACCCAGTACTTC
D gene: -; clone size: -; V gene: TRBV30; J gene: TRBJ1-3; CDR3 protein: CAWMPGAINTIYF; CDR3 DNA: TGTGCCTGGATGCCGGGGGCCATCAACACCATATATTTT